The 28 T cell receptor beta chains below come from one sample, sequenced in a study of cytomegalovirus exposure and HLA in healthy donors. PCR used 60 Vbeta primers and 13 Jbeta primers. Method: immunoSEQ multiplex PCR; TCRdb's copy keeps in-frame clones and lacks some. This sample has over 150,000 clones, with approximately 74% found just once. Source material: PBMCs. These receptors were collected from a young man in good health and CMV-seronegative.

The rearrangement links TRBV18 to TRBJ1-1; no clear D gene. Deletions cut 2 bases from V and 4 bases from J, with 8 bases between. There are 13 residues in the CDR3. CDR1 KGHSH and CDR2 LQKENI come from the germline V gene. DNA of the CDR3: TGTGCCAGCTCACCAGCCCCGGGCACTGAAGCTTTCTTT. It is translated as CASSPAPGTEAFF. The complete variable domain, with remaining parts taken from reference TRBV18 and TRBJ1-1, reads NAGVMQNPRHLVRRRGQEARLRCSPMKGHSHVYWYRQLPEEGLKFMVYLQKENIIDESGMPKERFSAEFPKEGPSILRIQQVVRGDSAAYFCASSPAPGTEAFFGQGTRLTVV.

The rearrangement uses TRBV6-1 and TRBJ2-7; 7 nucleotides match TRBD1. From germline, CDR1 is MNHNS and CDR2 SASEGT. V shed 3 bases, J shed 6 bases, and the junction held 11 bases outside the gene matches. The CDR3 has 15 residues. For the CDR3, the DNA is TGTGCCAGCAGTGAGTCGAGGGGGCGCTTGACCGAGCAGTACTTC. Translation gives CASSESRGRLTEQYF.

The chain has TRBV28 and TRBJ1-1; 7 bases map to TRBD1. V gave up 5 bases and J gave up 0 bases; unmatched junction bases: 6. CDR3 length equals 15 residues. Germline CDR1 MDHEN, CDR2 SYDVKM. This chain's CDR3 is CASSPPDRLNTEAFF. For the CDR3, the DNA is TGTGCCAGCAGTCCCCCGGACAGGCTGAACACTGAAGCTTTCTTT. The full variable domain, completed using reference TRBV28 and TRBJ1-1, is DVKVTQSSRYLVKRTGEKVFLECVQDMDHENMFWYRQDPGLGLRLIYFSYDVKMKEKGDIPEGYSVSREKKERFSLILESASTNQTSMYLCASSPPDRLNTEAFFGQGTRLTVV.

This chain joins TRBV28 and TRBJ2-7; 7 positions match TRBD1. Germline V lookup: CDR1 MDHEN, CDR2 SYDVKM. V lost 6 bases and J lost 7; bases outside the gene matches: 6. This CDR3 has 12 residues. The chain's CDR3 is CASRTGRGEQYF. CDR3 coding DNA: TGTGCCAGCAGAACAGGCAGGGGGGAGCAGTACTTC.

The chain is built from TRBV15 and TRBJ2-7, with D possibly matching TRBD2 (6 bases). Germline-derived CDR1 and CDR2 are LNHNV and YYDKDF (reference sequence). This CDR3 contains 13 residues. V was pared by 5 bases and J by 6 bases, with 14 bases between. The CDR3 coding sequence is TGTGCCACCAGCCCCCGGCGGGGCGCCGAGCAGTACTTC. Residues: CATSPRRGAEQYF.

In this sample, this clone turned up once. The chain is built from TRBV9 and TRBJ2-1; tentative D call: TRBD2 (6 bases). The length of the CDR3 is 15 residues. Germline loops: CDR1 SGDLS, CDR2 YYNGEE. Trimming removed 0 bases from V and 9 bases from J, with 16 bases in between. CDR3 DNA sequence: TGTGCCAGCAGCGTAGACTCGCCCCGGAGGGGTGAGCAGTTCTTC. Translating it yields CASSVDSPRRGEQFF.

V usage is TRBV19 and J usage is TRBJ1-5, with 7 bases lining up with TRBD1. In germline, CDR1 is LNHDA, CDR2 SQIVND (reference sequence). The CDR3 length is 15 residues. Trimming removed 1 base from V and 4 bases from J; junction bases left unmatched: 4. CDR3 region: CASSIGGTANQPQHF. The CDR3 region has the DNA TGTGCCAGTAGTATAGGAGGGACAGCAAATCAGCCCCAGCATTTT.

V and J are TRBV7-9 and TRBJ2-1; 11 bases align to TRBD2. The V segment lost 0 bases and the J segment 7 bases; nucleotides outside the gene matches: 2. Germline values: CDR1 SEHNR, CDR2 FQNEAQ (reference sequence). The CDR3 is 15 amino acids. The CDR3 nucleotides are TGTGCCAGCAGCTTAGCAACTAGCGGGGGTAATGAGCAGTTCTTC. Its protein product is CASSLATSGGNEQFF.

This chain uses TRBV7-2 with TRBJ2-1; a weak D match, TRBD2 (7 bases). V lost 0 bases, J lost 6 bases, and 9 bases lay in between. CDR1 and CDR2 (germline): SGHTA, FQGNSA. The CDR3 extends over 14 amino acids. CDR3: CASSLAGGLNEQFF. The DNA of the CDR3 is TGTGCCAGCAGCTTAGCGGGGGGGCTCAATGAGCAGTTCTTC.

The chain couples TRBV7-2 to TRBJ1-5; D is possibly TRBD1 (6 bases). This CDR3 region has 13 residues. V shed 6 bases and J shed 4 bases, with 10 bases lying between them. CDR1 SGHTA and CDR2 FQGNSA come from the germline V gene. The CDR3 sequence is CASSRDINQPQHF. The DNA for the CDR3 is TGTGCCAGCAGTCGGGACATAAATCAGCCCCAGCATTTT. Supplemented by reference TRBV7-2 and TRBJ1-5, the full variable domain reads GAGVSQSPSNKVTEKGKDVELRCDPISGHTALYWYRQSLGQGLEFLIYFQGNSAPDKSGLPSDRFSAERTGGSVSTLTIQRTQQEDSAVYLCASSRDINQPQHFGDGTRLSIL.

The chain couples TRBV7-9 to TRBJ1-2; the D gene is possibly TRBD1 (6 bases). The V end was cut by 4 bases, the J end by 8 bases, with 14 bases between. Germline V gene lookup returns CDR1 SEHNR and CDR2 FQNEAQ (reference sequence). This CDR3 spans 13 amino acids. Here the CDR3 DNA reads TGTGCCAGCAGCTCATATTCAGGGGAAGGCTACACCTTC. Residues: CASSSYSGEGYTF. The variable domain in full, completed from reference TRBV7-9 and TRBJ1-2, reads DTGVSQNPRHKITKRGQNVTFRCDPISEHNRLYWYRQTLGQGPEFLTYFQNEAQLEKSRLLSDRFSAERPKGSFSTLEIQRTEQGDSAMYLCASSSYSGEGYTFGSGTRLTVV.

This clone appeared once. The junction and the germline gene differ at one end; a read error may be behind it. The chain carries TRBV2 and TRBJ1-5; no clear D. CDR3 length: 12 amino acids. Germline CDR1 SNHLY, CDR2 FYNNEI. As DNA, the CDR3 is TGTGCCAGCAGGCCGCAGGATCAGCCCCAGAATTTT. Protein sequence: CASRPQDQPQNF.

The chain employs TRBV9 and TRBJ2-5, with TRBD2 identical over 10 bases. Germline loops: CDR1 SGDLS, CDR2 YYNGEE. V dropped 4 bases and J dropped 4; count of bases not matched to a gene: 10. The CDR3 totals 16 residues. The CDR3: CASSPLSGGVRETQYF. The CDR3 region has the DNA TGTGCCAGCAGCCCCCTAAGCGGGGGGGTAAGAGAGACCCAGTACTTC.

This chain joins TRBV28 and TRBJ2-7; the match to TRBD1 covers 9 bases. Trimming at V came to 11 bases and at J to 3 bases, leaving 14 bases not matched to a gene. CDR3 length equals 15 residues. Germline CDR1 reads MDHEN; CDR2 reads SYDVKM. The CDR3 loop is CAVQGGTGFLYEQYF. DNA for the CDR3: TGTGCCGTACAGGGTGGGACAGGGTTTCTCTACGAGCAGTACTTC. Using reference TRBV28 and TRBJ2-7 for the parts outside the CDR3, the full variable domain is DVKVTQSSRYLVKRTGEKVFLECVQDMDHENMFWYRQDPGLGLRLIYFSYDVKMKEKGDIPEGYSVSREKKERFSLILESASTNQTSMYLCAVQGGTGFLYEQYFGPGTRLTVT.

V is TRBV7-8 and J is TRBJ1-5, with TRBD1 matching over 7 bases. V shed 4 bases and J 6 bases; nucleotides not matched to a gene: 9. Germline CDR1 reads SGHVS; CDR2 reads FQNEAQ. CDR3 length: 15 amino acids. The CDR3 region is CASSWDSRLRQPQHF. CDR3 nucleotides: TGTGCCAGCAGCTGGGACAGTCGATTGCGTCAGCCCCAGCATTTT.

This chain joins TRBV7-2 and TRBJ1-5, with unresolved D. Germline V gene sequence: CDR1 SGHTA, CDR2 FQGNSA. The CDR3 contains 15 residues. The V end was cut by 5 bases, the J end by 0 bases, with 11 bases between. The CDR3 spells CASSLDGVSNQPQHF. The CDR3 region has the DNA TGTGCCAGCAGCCTGGACGGGGTTAGCAATCAGCCCCAGCATTTT.

The gene calls are TRBV10-2 and TRBJ2-2, with D perhaps TRBD1 (6 bases). The CDR3 consists of 15 residues. Per germline, CDR1 WSHSY and CDR2 SAAADI. V lost 10 bases and J lost 4, with 19 bases in between. The CDR3 protein is CATHQRGSGTGELFF. CDR3 nucleotides: TGCGCCACCCACCAGAGGGGGTCCGGCACCGGGGAGCTGTTTTTT.

This chain joins TRBV18 and TRBJ1-5; no clear D gene. Germline V lookup: CDR1 KGHSH, CDR2 LQKENI. Trimming took 3 bases from V and 5 from J, leaving 8 bases between them. The CDR3 totals 13 residues. Here the CDR3 DNA reads TGTGCCAGCTCACCCGGGAAGGATCAGCCCCAGCATTTT. Translating it yields CASSPGKDQPQHF.

CDR3 nucleotides: TGTGCCAGCTCACCTTCAGGGGCCGAGACCCAGTACTTC. Its translation: CASSPSGAETQYF. This sequence joins TRBV18 and TRBJ2-5; D is perhaps TRBD1 (6 bases). V lost 3 bases to trimming and J lost 5 bases, with 10 bases between them. Germline values: CDR1 KGHSH, CDR2 LQKENI. The CDR3 contains 13 residues.

This clone was detected once. The genes are TRBV6-1 and TRBJ1-4; 8 nucleotides align to TRBD1. Germline trimming cut 1 base from V and 3 bases from J; bases unmatched to any gene: 7. This CDR3 contains 17 residues. Germline CDR1 reads MNHNS; CDR2 reads SASEGT. The CDR3 protein is CASSEEGQGTANEKLFF. CDR3 bases: TGTGCCAGCAGTGAAGAAGGACAGGGTACGGCTAATGAAAAACTGTTTTTT.

This rearrangement joins TRBV30 to TRBJ2-5; TRBD1 is a possible D gene (5 bases). The CDR3 length is 13 residues. V lost 0 bases, J lost 11 bases, and 16 bases lay in between. Looked up from germline, CDR1 is GTSNPN and CDR2 is SVGIG (reference sequence). The CDR3 here is CAWSVGVWGEQYF. In DNA form, the CDR3 reads TGTGCCTGGAGTGTAGGGGTCTGGGGTGAGCAGTACTTC.

This clone has just one count. The chain couples TRBV11-2 to TRBJ1-3; D ambiguous. This CDR3 is 14 amino acids long. Germline V gives CDR1 SGHAT, CDR2 FQNNGV. Trimming removed 4 bases from V and 2 bases from J, with 9 bases in between. CDR3 loop: CASSSGITGNTIYF. In nucleotides, the CDR3 is TGTGCCAGCAGCTCCGGGATAACTGGAAACACCATATATTTT.

The rearrangement links TRBV27 to TRBJ2-1; D might be TRBD2 (6 bases). The CDR3 runs to 15 residues. The germline gives CDR1 MNHEY, CDR2 SMNVEV (reference sequence). The V end was cut by 5 bases, the J end by 4 bases, with 15 bases between. Here the CDR3 reads CASSPRLGLYNEQFF. CDR3 nucleotide sequence: TGTGCCAGCAGTCCTCGACTAGGCCTATACAATGAGCAGTTCTTC.

This sequence joins TRBV6-1 and TRBJ1-5, with TRBD1 matching over 7 bases. V dropped 0 bases and J dropped 3; count of bases not matched to a gene: 5. The CDR3 spans 16 residues. Germline lookup yields CDR1 MNHNS and CDR2 SASEGT. The CDR3 coding sequence is TGTGCCAGCAGTGAAGCGGGACAGATCATCAATCAGCCCCAGCATTTT. Its translation: CASSEAGQIINQPQHF.

The chain carries TRBV5-6 and TRBJ2-1, with a possible D match to TRBD1 (6 bases). Germline V gives CDR1 SGHDT, CDR2 YYEEEE. The germline V and J ends were trimmed by 4 bases and 5 bases, with 13 bases remaining between them. The CDR3 extends over 14 amino acids. CDR3 protein: CASSTTDRNNEQFF. The CDR3 bases are TGTGCCAGCAGCACTACGGACAGAAACAATGAGCAGTTCTTC.

This chain connects TRBV7-2 to TRBJ2-7, with TRBD1 as a possible D gene (6 bases). Germline CDR1 reads SGHTA; CDR2 reads FQGNSA. V was clipped by 8 bases and J by 4 bases, with 18 bases between them. This CDR3 has 14 residues. The CDR3 region has the DNA TGTGCCAGCGGAAAACAGGGTGGGTTTTACGAGCAGTACTTC. Protein product: CASGKQGGFYEQYF. The full variable domain, completed using reference TRBV7-2 and TRBJ2-7, is GAGVSQSPSNKVTEKGKDVELRCDPISGHTALYWYRQSLGQGLEFLIYFQGNSAPDKSGLPSDRFSAERTGGSVSTLTIQRTQQEDSAVYLCASGKQGGFYEQYFGPGTRLTVT.

The chain employs TRBV9 and TRBJ2-2; 9 nucleotides align to TRBD2. V lost 4 bases to trimming and J lost 3 bases; unmatched junction nucleotides: 7. This CDR3 region has 16 residues. Per germline, CDR1 SGDLS and CDR2 YYNGEE. The CDR3 sequence: CASSKSSGAYTGELFF. CDR3 DNA: TGTGCCAGCAGCAAATCTAGCGGGGCCTACACCGGGGAGCTGTTTTTT.

This chain joins TRBV6-5 and TRBJ2-5, with 9 bases aligning to TRBD1. This CDR3 comprises 14 residues. V was pared by 4 bases and J by 6 bases, with 6 bases of the junction left unmatched. CDR1 and CDR2 from the germline V gene are MNHEY and SVGAGI. CDR3 residues: CASSFRQGGQTQYF. The CDR3, as DNA: TGTGCCAGCAGTTTCCGACAGGGGGGGCAGACCCAGTACTTC.